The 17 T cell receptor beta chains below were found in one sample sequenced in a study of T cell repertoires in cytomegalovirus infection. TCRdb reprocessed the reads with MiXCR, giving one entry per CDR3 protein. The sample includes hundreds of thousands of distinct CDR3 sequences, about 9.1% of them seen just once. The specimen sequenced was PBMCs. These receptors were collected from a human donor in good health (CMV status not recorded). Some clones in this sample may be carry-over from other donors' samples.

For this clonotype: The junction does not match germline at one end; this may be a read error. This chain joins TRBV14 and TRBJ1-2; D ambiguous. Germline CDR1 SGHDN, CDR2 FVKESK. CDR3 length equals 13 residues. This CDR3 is CVSSPQANYGYTF. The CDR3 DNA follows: TGTGTCAGCAGCCCCCAGGCTAACTATGGCTACACCTTC. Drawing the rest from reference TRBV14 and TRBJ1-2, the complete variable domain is EAGVTQFPSHSVIEKGQTVTLRCDPISGHDNLYWYRRVMGKEIKFLLHFVKESKQDESGMPNNRFLAERTGGTYSTLKVQPAELEDSGVYFCVSSPQANYGYTFGSGTRLTVV.

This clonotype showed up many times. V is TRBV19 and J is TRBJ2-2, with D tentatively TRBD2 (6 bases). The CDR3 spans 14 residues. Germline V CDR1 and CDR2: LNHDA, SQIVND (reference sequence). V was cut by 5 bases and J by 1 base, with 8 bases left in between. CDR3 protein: CASSAGRNTGELFF. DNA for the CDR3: TGTGCCAGTAGTGCCGGGAGGAACACCGGGGAGCTGTTTTTT.

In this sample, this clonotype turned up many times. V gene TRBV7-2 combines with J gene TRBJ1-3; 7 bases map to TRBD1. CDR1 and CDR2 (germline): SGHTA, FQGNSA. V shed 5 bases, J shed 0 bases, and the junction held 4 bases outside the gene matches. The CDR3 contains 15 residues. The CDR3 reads CASSRDRASGNTIYF. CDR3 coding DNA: TGTGCCAGCAGCCGGGACAGAGCCTCTGGAAACACCATATATTTT.

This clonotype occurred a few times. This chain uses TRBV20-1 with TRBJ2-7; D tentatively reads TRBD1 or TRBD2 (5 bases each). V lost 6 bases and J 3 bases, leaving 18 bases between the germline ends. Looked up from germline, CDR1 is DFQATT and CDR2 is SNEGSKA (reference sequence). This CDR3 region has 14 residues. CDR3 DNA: TGCAGTGCGGAAGTAGAGACGGGGCTCTACGAGCAGTACGTC. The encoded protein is CSAEVETGLYEQYV.

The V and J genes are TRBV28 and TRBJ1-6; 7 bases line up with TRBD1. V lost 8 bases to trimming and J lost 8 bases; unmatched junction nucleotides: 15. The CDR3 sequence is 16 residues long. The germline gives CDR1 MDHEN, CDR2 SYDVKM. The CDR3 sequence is CASLAPPTGRDSPLHF. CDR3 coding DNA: TGTGCCAGCCTCGCACCCCCGACAGGGAGGGATTCACCCCTCCACTTT.

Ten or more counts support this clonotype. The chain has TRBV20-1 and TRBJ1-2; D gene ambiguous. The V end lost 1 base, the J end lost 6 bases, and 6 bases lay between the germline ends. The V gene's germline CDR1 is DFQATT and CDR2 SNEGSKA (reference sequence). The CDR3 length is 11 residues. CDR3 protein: CSARAVDGYTF. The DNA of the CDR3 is TGCAGTGCTAGAGCCGTCGATGGCTACACCTTC.

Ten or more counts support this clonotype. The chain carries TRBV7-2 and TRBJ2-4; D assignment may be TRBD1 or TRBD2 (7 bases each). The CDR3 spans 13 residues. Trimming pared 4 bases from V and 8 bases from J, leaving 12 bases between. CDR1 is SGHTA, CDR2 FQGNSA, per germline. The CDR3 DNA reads TGTGCCAGCAGCTCAGGGGGGGTCGACATTCAGTACTTC. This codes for CASSSGGVDIQYF.

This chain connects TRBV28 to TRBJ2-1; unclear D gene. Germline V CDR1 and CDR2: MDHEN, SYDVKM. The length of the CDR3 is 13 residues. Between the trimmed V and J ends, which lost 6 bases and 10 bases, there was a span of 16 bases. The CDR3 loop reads CASSPLTPGEQFF. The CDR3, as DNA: TGTGCCAGCAGCCCCCTTACGCCAGGCGAGCAGTTCTTC.

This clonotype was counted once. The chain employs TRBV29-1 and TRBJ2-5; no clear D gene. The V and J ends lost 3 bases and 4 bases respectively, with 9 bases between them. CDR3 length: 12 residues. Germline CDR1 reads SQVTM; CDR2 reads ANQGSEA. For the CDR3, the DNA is TGCAGCGTTGATTCAGCGCGAGAGACCCAGTACTTC. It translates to CSVDSARETQYF.

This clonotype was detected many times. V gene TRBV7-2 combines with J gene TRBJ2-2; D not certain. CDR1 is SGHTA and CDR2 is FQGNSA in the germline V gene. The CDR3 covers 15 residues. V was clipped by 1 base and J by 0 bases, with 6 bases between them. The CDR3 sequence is CASSLGSPNTGELFF. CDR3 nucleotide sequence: TGTGCCAGCAGCTTAGGGTCCCCGAACACCGGGGAGCTGTTTTTT.

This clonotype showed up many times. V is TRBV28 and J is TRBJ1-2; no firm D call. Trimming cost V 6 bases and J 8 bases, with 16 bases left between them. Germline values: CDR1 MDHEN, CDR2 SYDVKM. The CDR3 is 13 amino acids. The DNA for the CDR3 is TGTGCCAGCAGGTTTATTCGGGGTCCCGGCTACACCTTC. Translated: CASRFIRGPGYTF.

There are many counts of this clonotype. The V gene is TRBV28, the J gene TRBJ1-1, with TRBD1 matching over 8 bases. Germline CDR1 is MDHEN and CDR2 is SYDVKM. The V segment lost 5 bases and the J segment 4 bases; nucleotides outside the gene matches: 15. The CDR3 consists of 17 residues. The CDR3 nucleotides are TGTGCCAGCAGTACCCCGGACAGGGAGCCTTTAGGCACTGAAGCTTTCTTT. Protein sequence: CASSTPDREPLGTEAFF.

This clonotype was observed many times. The DNA for the CDR3 is TGTGCCAGCAGTCGCCTAACAGGGGTCCGCACCGGGGAGCTGTTTTTT. This translates into CASSRLTGVRTGELFF. The chain couples TRBV28 to TRBJ2-2; 7 bases line up with TRBD1. This CDR3 region has 16 residues. Germline V lookup: CDR1 MDHEN, CDR2 SYDVKM. With V trimmed by 5 bases and J by 4 bases, 10 bases remained unmatched.

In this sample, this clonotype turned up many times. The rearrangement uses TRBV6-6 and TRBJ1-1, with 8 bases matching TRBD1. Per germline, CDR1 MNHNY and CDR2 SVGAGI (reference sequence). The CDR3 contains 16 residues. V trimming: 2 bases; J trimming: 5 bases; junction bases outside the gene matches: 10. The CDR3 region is CASSYDQGARETEAFF. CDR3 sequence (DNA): TGTGCCAGCAGTTACGATCAGGGGGCGCGTGAGACTGAAGCTTTCTTT.

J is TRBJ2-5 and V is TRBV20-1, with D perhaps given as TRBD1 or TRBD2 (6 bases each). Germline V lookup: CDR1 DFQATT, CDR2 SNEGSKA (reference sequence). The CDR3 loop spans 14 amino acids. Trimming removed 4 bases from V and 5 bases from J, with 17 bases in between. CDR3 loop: CSAIGIGGRETQYF. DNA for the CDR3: TGCAGTGCTATTGGTATTGGGGGGCGGGAGACCCAGTACTTC.

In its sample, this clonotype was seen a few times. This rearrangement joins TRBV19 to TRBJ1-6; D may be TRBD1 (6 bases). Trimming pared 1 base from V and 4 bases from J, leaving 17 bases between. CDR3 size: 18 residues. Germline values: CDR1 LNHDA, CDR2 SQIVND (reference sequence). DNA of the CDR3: TGTGCCAGTAGTATAGGCCGCCAGGACAGAGCGTATAATTCACCCCTCCACTTT. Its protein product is CASSIGRQDRAYNSPLHF.

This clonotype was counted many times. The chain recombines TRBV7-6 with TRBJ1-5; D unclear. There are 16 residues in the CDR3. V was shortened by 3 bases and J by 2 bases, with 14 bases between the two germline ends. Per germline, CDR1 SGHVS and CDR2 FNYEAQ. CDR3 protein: CASSLGNPWGNQPQHF. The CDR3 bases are TGTGCCAGCAGCTTGGGTAACCCGTGGGGCAATCAGCCCCAGCATTTT.